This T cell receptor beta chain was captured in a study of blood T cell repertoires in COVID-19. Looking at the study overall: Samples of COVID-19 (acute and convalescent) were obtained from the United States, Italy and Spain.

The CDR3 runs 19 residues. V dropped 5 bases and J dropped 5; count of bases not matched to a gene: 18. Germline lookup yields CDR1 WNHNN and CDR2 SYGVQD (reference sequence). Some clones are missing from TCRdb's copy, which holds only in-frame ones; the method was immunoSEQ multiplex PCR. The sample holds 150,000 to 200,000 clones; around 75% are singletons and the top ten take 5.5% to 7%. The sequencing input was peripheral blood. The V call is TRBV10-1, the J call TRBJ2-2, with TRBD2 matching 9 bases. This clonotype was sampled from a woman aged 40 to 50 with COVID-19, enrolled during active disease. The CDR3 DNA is TGCGCCAGCAGTAGACAGCCTCCACTTAGCGGGAGCGAGACCGGGGAGCTGTTTTTT. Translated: CASSRQPPLSGSETGELFF.